Listed below are T cell receptor beta chains from one sample, sequenced in a study of graft-versus-host responses after intestinal transplantation. This table comes from immunoSEQ multiplex PCR, and its TCRdb copy is limited to in-frame clones, with some not included. The top ten hold approximately 1% of the sample, which has approximately 100,000 clones, less than 90% seen once. No cognate antigen is known for these TCRs. The sequenced sample was unstimulated CD4+ T cells sorted from spleen or lymph node cells, obtained before intestinal transplant. The receptors come from a human donor who received an intestinal transplant. Both conserved end residues are part of each CDR3. The order of the fields is V gene, CDR3 length, J gene, CDR3 protein.

TRBV30	14	TRBJ2-1	CAWTLAGPYTEQFF
TRBV6-5	14	TRBJ1-6	CASRRDLYNSPLHF
TRBV29-1	11	TRBJ2-3	CSVGVLDTQYF
TRBV7-6	13	TRBJ2-2	CASSLAEVGELFF
TRBV23-1	16	TRBJ2-4	CASSQVDRADKNIQYF
TRBV27	16	TRBJ2-3	CASSQRTSGGLDTQYF
TRBV13	16	TRBJ1-3	CASSLIGGFSGNTIYF
TRBV5-1	14	TRBJ1-2	CASSLDAGVIGYTF
TRBV5-1	14	TRBJ2-5	CASSQLAGQETQYF
TRBV27	18	TRBJ2-5	CASSQLSGGADWLKTQYF
TRBV7-9	16	TRBJ2-7	CASSNIGGGSSYEQYF
TRBV14	17	TRBJ2-1	CASSQRRGLAGYNEQFF
TRBV20-1	11	TRBJ1-4	CSAKTDEKLFF
TRBV11-2	14	TRBJ1-2	CASSLVRASNGYTF
TRBV19	14	TRBJ1-2	CASNSRAQIYGYTF
TRBV5-1	13	TRBJ1-2	CASSSGQGAGYTF
TRBV11-2	13	TRBJ2-3	CASSLRATDTQYF
TRBV2	14	TRBJ2-3	CASSPSGSTDTQYF
TRBV4-2	14	TRBJ2-2	CASSPDRNTGELFF
TRBV6-5	15	TRBJ1-1	CASRSFGALNTEAFF
TRBV4-2	18	TRBJ2-3	CASSPELAGDLSTDTQYF
TRBV10-3	12	TRBJ1-1	CAIRSRDTEAFF
TRBV19	15	TRBJ1-2	CASSIGDRGNYGYTF
TRBV7-6	15	TRBJ1-5	CASSLDVGWDQPQHF
TRBV19	14	TRBJ2-7	CASRSGTGGGEQYF
TRBV5-6	11	TRBJ2-7	CASSLYHEQYF
TRBV4-2	14	TRBJ2-5	CASSGRTVKEAQYF
TRBV6-6	15	TRBJ1-4	CASRDRQGQNEKLFF
TRBV9	13	TRBJ1-6	CASSVGTVEPLHF
TRBV6-5	14	TRBJ1-2	CASSYRRGSIGYTF
TRBV5-4	11	TRBJ2-7	CASSAGTQQYF
TRBV28	14	TRBJ1-2	CASSLWGGRLGYTF
TRBV9	18	TRBJ2-2	CASSAQSFLVGGTGELFF
TRBV7-2	14	TRBJ2-7	CASSLGSGGYEQYF
TRBV6-6	14	TRBJ2-7	CASRRVGSTYEQYF
TRBV6-5	12	TRBJ2-7	CATQGNSYEQYF
TRBV5-6	15	TRBJ2-7	CASSFGPTLSYEQYF